This TCR beta chain comes out of a study of blood T cell repertoires in COVID-19. Overall study context: Sources were T cells, B-cell-depleted T cells, or PBMCs; the material itself was cDNA or gDNA.

Trimming removed 3 bases from V and 4 bases from J, with 15 bases in between. Germline V gene sequence: CDR1 LNHDA, CDR2 SQIVND (reference sequence). This CDR3 has 15 residues. Method: immunoSEQ multiplex PCR; TCRdb's copy keeps in-frame clones and lacks some. The top ten hold just over 7% of the sample, which has around 300,000 clones, over 75% seen once. V is TRBV19 and J is TRBJ1-2; TRBD1 is a possible D gene (5 bases). The sample taken for sequencing was peripheral blood. The clonotype comes from a human donor in a cohort sampled during active COVID-19. CDR3 amino acids: CASSIQGAAVYGYTF. The CDR3 bases are TGTGCCAGTAGTATTCAGGGTGCTGCAGTCTATGGCTACACCTTC.